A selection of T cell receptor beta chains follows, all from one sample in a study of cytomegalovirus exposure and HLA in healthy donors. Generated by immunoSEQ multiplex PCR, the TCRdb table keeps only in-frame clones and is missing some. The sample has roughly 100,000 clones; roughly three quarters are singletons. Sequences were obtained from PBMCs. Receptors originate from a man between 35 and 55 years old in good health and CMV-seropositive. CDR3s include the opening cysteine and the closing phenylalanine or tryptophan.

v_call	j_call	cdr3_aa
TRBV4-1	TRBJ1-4	CASSQDFTPTTNEKLFF
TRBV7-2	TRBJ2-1	CASSLAGAGGGTPYNEQFF
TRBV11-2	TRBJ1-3	CASSLTGDTIYF
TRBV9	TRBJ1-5	CASSVGQENQPQHF
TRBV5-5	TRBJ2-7	CASSPEGLASHEQYF
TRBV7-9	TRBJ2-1	CASSLTRSSAYNEQFF
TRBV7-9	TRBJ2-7	CASSYPVSGERVYEQYF
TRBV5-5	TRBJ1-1	CASSLAGGNTEAFF
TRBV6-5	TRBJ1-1	CASSMTGGHTEAFF
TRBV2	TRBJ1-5	CASSEIGGKGSNQPQHF
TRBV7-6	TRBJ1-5	CASSSGGGVNQPQHF
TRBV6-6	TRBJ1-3	CASSPTGHSGNTIYF
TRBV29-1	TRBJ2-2	CSVMPTSGSSGELFF
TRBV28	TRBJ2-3	CASSPPLGPRRDTQYF
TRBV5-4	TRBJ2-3	CASSLGLAGASTDTQYF
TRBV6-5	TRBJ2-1	CASSLLAGGYNEQFF
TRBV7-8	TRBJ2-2	CASSLVMGITGELFF
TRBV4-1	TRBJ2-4	CASSQDPGAGTIQYF
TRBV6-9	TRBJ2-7	CASRDSSYEQYF
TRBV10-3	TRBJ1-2	CAISGGQGGYGYTF
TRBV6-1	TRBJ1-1	CASSEYTGTRTEAFF
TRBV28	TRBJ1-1	CASSATGELNTEAFF
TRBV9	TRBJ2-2	CASSFYPNTGELFF
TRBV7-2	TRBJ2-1	CASSLNRGGEQFF
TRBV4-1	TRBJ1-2	CASSQSEADNYGYTF
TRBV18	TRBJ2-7	CASSPLRLVSEQYF
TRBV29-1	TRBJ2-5	CSVEPRLALQETQYF
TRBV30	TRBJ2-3	CAWSVATSRSDTQYF
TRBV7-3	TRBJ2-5	CASSPGSHGETQYF
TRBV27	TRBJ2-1	CASSFGRHNEQFF
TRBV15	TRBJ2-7	CATSAKAGLDEQYF
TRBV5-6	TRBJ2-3	CASSLVGSLTDTQYF
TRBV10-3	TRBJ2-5	CAISEQDRGETQYF
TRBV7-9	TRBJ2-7	CASSPGLATNSYEQYF
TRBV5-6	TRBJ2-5	CASSPVGGAGETQYF
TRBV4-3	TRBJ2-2	CASSQAVGLAGGNTGELFF
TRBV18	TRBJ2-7	CASSPTESGGFYEQYF
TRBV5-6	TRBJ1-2	CASSLVGLLANYGYTF
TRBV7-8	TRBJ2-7	CASSLGAYSYEQYF
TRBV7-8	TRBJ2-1	CASSLAREGLAGGGYNEQFF
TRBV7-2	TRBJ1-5	CASSLSPGGYQPQHF
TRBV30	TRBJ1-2	CAWSPDGYTF
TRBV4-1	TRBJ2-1	CASSLGTADFGQFF
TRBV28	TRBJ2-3	CASSQLAGHTDTQYF
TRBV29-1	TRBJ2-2	CSVARTGITGELFF
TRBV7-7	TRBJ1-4	CASSELQGEKLFF
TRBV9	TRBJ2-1	CASSVGGSHEQFF
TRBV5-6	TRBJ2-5	CASSPGPVQETQYF
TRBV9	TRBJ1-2	CASSVGTGNYGYTF